The next 18 T cell receptor beta chains were all read from a single sample in a study of Ad26.COV2.S vaccination and SARS-CoV-2 variants. Some clones are missing from TCRdb's copy, which holds only in-frame ones; the method was immunoSEQ multiplex PCR. Here the sample spans some 340,000 clones, roughly 86% being singletons. Treatment of the sample: some 20 received Ad26.COV2.S at low or high dose, single or two shots; 5 received placebo; per-sample allocation not given. Samples were taken on day 63 after the first vaccine or placebo injection. The sequencing here drew on peripheral blood, taken in a trial of Ad26.COV2.S vaccine versus placebo. Every receptor here comes from a person between 18 and 60 years old who received the Ad26.COV2.S COVID-19 vaccine or a placebo.

The gene calls are TRBV7-2 and TRBJ2-7; weak D call: TRBD2 (5 bases). The CDR3 totals 14 residues. Trimming left V 1 base short and J 2 bases short, with 9 bases between. Germline CDR1 is SGHTA and CDR2 is FQGNSA. The CDR3 DNA reads TGTGCCAGCAGCTTAGGAGGGTCCGCCTACGAGCAGTACTTC. Its protein is CASSLGGSAYEQYF.

This rearrangement joins TRBV19 to TRBJ2-7, with 7 bases lining up with TRBD2. V lost 3 bases to trimming and J lost 2 bases; unmatched junction nucleotides: 7. The CDR3 is 15 residues long. CDR1 and CDR2 (germline): LNHDA, SQIVND (reference sequence). In nucleotides, the CDR3 is TGTGCCAGTAGTATTCAGGGAGGGACCCCCTACGAGCAGTACTTC. It is translated as CASSIQGGTPYEQYF.

The chain uses TRBV5-1 and TRBJ2-7; a possible D gene is TRBD2 (5 bases). The germline gives CDR1 SGHRS, CDR2 YFSETQ. With 5 bases removed from V and 5 bases from J, the gap between germline ends came to 17 bases. The CDR3 has 14 amino acids. For the CDR3, the DNA is TGCGCCAGCAGTCAGCGGATATCACCCGACGAGCAGTACTTC. This encodes CASSQRISPDEQYF.

The chain recombines TRBV5-1 with TRBJ2-2; D remains ambiguous. V was clipped by 1 base and J by 4 bases, with 8 bases between them. CDR1 is SGHRS, CDR2 YFSETQ, per germline. There are 14 residues in the CDR3. The CDR3 DNA reads as TGCGCCAGCAGCTTGTCCGTCTTCACCGGGGAGCTGTTTTTT. Encoded protein: CASSLSVFTGELFF.

This CDR3 is CASSLFRGEETQYF. The CDR3 region has the DNA TGTGCCAGCAGCCTCTTTCGAGGGGAAGAGACCCAGTACTTC. The chain employs TRBV3-1 (or the pseudogene TRBV3-2) and TRBJ2-5; D possibly matches TRBD1 or TRBD2 (5 bases each). The V gene's germline CDR1 is LGHDT and CDR2 YNNKEL (reference sequence). Trimming took off 4 bases at V and 3 bases at J, with 12 bases between the two ends. This CDR3 region has 14 residues.

The rearrangement joins TRBV9 to TRBJ2-3; 8 bases are shared with TRBD2. Per the germline V gene, CDR1 is SGDLS and CDR2 is YYNGEE. Trimming cost V 4 bases and J 2 bases; bases outside gene matches: 6. This CDR3 spans 15 amino acids. The DNA for the CDR3 is TGTGCCAGCAGCTCCAGCGGGGGAAACACAGATACGCAGTATTTT. It specifies CASSSSGGNTDTQYF.

The chain has TRBV3-1 (or the pseudogene TRBV3-2) and TRBJ2-3; no firm D call. The CDR3 extends over 13 amino acids. Deletions cut 1 base from V and 4 bases from J, with 6 bases between. CDR1 is LGHDT and CDR2 is YNNKEL in the germline V gene (reference sequence). The CDR3 loop reads CASSQGRADTQYF. The CDR3 region has the DNA TGTGCCAGCAGCCAAGGACGGGCAGATACGCAGTATTTT.

The gene calls are TRBV27 and TRBJ2-7; TRBD1 matches at 7 bases. Per germline, CDR1 MNHEY and CDR2 SMNVEV (reference sequence). This CDR3 has 13 residues. Losses at the gene ends were 6 bases for V and 0 bases for J; bases not matched to a gene: 2. The CDR3 loop reads CASSDRVSYEQYF. The CDR3 DNA sequence: TGTGCCAGCAGCGACAGGGTCTCCTACGAGCAGTACTTC.

The J gene is TRBJ1-3, the V gene TRBV6-7, with D maybe TRBD1 (5 bases). TRBV6-7 is reported as an ORF; its role is uncertain. Trimming shortened V by 5 bases and J by 1 base, and 24 bases separated the two germline ends. The CDR3 totals 19 residues. The CDR3 sequence is CASSRPPGTPIFSGNTIYF. CDR3 nucleotide sequence: TGTGCCAGCAGTCGACCACCCGGGACTCCCATTTTTTCTGGAAACACCATATATTTT.

This sequence joins TRBV6-2 or TRBV6-3 and TRBJ2-1; D possibly corresponds to TRBD2 (6 bases). Looked up from germline, CDR1 is MNHEY and CDR2 is SVGEGT. V was clipped by 5 bases and J by 9 bases, with 20 bases between them. This CDR3 has 15 amino acids. The CDR3 coding sequence is TGTGCCAGCAGTCCCGGGACGGGGACTTCGGGTGAGCAGTTCTTC. Protein sequence: CASSPGTGTSGEQFF.

This rearrangement joins TRBV5-6 to TRBJ1-5; no firm D call. The germline V gene encodes CDR1 SGHDT and CDR2 YYEEEE. This CDR3 has 13 residues. The ends were cut back, 4 bases at V and 4 bases at J, with 9 bases in the middle. The CDR3 loop reads CASSRTSNQPQHF. The CDR3 bases are TGTGCCAGCAGCCGGACCTCTAATCAGCCCCAGCATTTT.

The chain recombines TRBV5-5 with TRBJ2-5; maybe TRBD2 (6 bases). This CDR3 has 13 residues. Trimming took 5 bases from V and 3 from J, leaving 11 bases between them. The germline V gene encodes CDR1 SGHKS and CDR2 YYEKEE (reference sequence). CDR3 nucleotide sequence: TGTGCCAGCAGGGAGGGACGGGAAGAGACCCAGTACTTC. Translating it yields CASREGREETQYF.

The chain links TRBV7-9 to TRBJ2-1; 7 bases align to TRBD1. CDR3 length: 14 amino acids. Germline V CDR1 and CDR2: SEHNR, FQNEAQ (reference sequence). V lost 4 bases, J lost 4 bases, and 4 bases stayed unmatched. CDR3 region: CASSSTGPYNEQFF. In nucleotides, the CDR3 is TGTGCCAGCAGCTCGACAGGGCCGTACAATGAGCAGTTCTTC. Full variable domain (rest looked up from reference TRBV7-9 and TRBJ2-1): DTGVSQNPRHKITKRGQNVTFRCDPISEHNRLYWYRQTLGQGPEFLTYFQNEAQLEKSRLLSDRFSAERPKGSFSTLEIQRTEQGDSAMYLCASSSTGPYNEQFFGPGTRLTVL.

The chain is built from TRBV9 and TRBJ1-2, with D perhaps TRBD1 (5 bases). Germline lookup yields CDR1 SGDLS and CDR2 YYNGEE. The length of the CDR3 is 15 residues. V lost 4 bases and J lost 0, with 13 bases in between. The CDR3 reads CASSREVTANYGYTF. Here the CDR3 DNA reads TGTGCCAGCAGCAGAGAGGTGACAGCTAACTATGGCTACACCTTC.

The chain uses TRBV10-3 and TRBJ1-3, with 10 bases identical to TRBD1. The CDR3 consists of 17 residues. Trimming took 2 bases from V and 0 from J; bases not matched to a gene: 4. From germline, CDR1 is ENHRY and CDR2 SYGVKD. The CDR3 sequence is CAISETRDRGSGNTIYF. CDR3 nucleotide sequence: TGTGCCATCAGTGAGACCCGGGACAGGGGCTCTGGAAACACCATATATTTT.

The chain has TRBV5-8 and TRBJ2-3; 8 bases align to TRBD2. Unmatched junction bases numbered 2, after V lost 0 bases and J lost 2 bases. Germline-derived CDR1 and CDR2 are SGHTS and YDEGEE. This CDR3 region has 15 residues. DNA of the CDR3: TGTGCCAGCAGCTTGGGTAGCGGGGACACAGATACGCAGTATTTT. Its protein product is CASSLGSGDTDTQYF. Full variable domain (rest looked up from reference TRBV5-8 and TRBJ2-3): EAGVTQSPTHLIKTRGQQATLRCSPISGHTSVYWYQQALGLGLQFLLWYDEGEERNRGNFPPRFSGRQFPNYSSELNVNALELEDSALYLCASSLGSGDTDTQYFGPGTRLTVL.

In its sample, this clone was seen once. The gene calls are TRBV15 and TRBJ2-2; maybe TRBD2 (7 bases). The length of the CDR3 is 17 residues. CDR1 and CDR2 from the germline V gene are LNHNV and YYDKDF (reference sequence). Trimming left V 5 bases short and J 3 bases short, with 19 bases between. This CDR3 is CATSHGRGGVYTGELFF. CDR3 bases: TGTGCCACCAGCCACGGTAGGGGGGGAGTATACACCGGGGAGCTGTTTTTT.

The chain is built from TRBV6-5 and TRBJ2-3; the D gene could be TRBD1 or TRBD2 (5 bases each). This CDR3 region has 16 residues. Trimming took off 0 bases at V and 5 bases at J, with 15 bases between the two ends. Germline V gene data show CDR1 as MNHEY and CDR2 as SVGAGI. CDR3 loop: CASSYSSLGVEDTQYF. In DNA form, the CDR3 reads TGTGCCAGCAGTTACTCGAGTTTGGGGGTTGAAGATACGCAGTATTTT.